The subject of this entry is one T cell receptor beta chain. The antigen is not known. TCRdb recomputed calls from the reads with MiXCR, one row per CDR3 protein. Here the sample spans under 150,000 distinct CDR3 sequences, approximately 9.2% being singletons. This sample was taken from a study of T cell repertoires in cytomegalovirus infection. Whole-study findings and limits: Dominant in the ex vivo response were TCR beta clonotypes restricted by HLA-C and specific for CMV.

V lost 3 bases and J lost 6, with 12 bases in between. This CDR3 is 14 amino acids long. The germline gives CDR1 LNHDA, CDR2 SQIVND (reference sequence). Sequencing used PBMCs. The chain couples TRBV19 to TRBJ1-5; D unclear. This clonotype was obtained from a human donor in good health (CMV status not recorded). Some clones in this sample may be carry-over from other donors' samples. CDR3 in amino acids: CASSILPPPQPQHF. The CDR3 nucleotides read TGTGCCAGTAGTATCCTCCCCCCCCCTCAGCCCCAGCATTTT. The entire variable domain, with the rest obtained from reference TRBV19 and TRBJ1-5, is as follows: DGGITQSPKYLFRKEGQNVTLSCEQNLNHDAMYWYRQDPGQGLRLIYYSQIVNDFQKGDIAEGYSVSREKKESFPLTVTSAQKNPTAFYLCASSILPPPQPQHFGDGTRLSIL.